What follows are 25 T cell receptor beta chains derived from one specimen sequenced in a study of metastatic and nonmetastatic thyroid tumors. TCRdb re-called the PCR reads with MiXCR. Seen here are approximately 30,000 clones, around 17% observed once, and the top ten hold approximately 6.2%. Thyroid surgery was performed in patients who had received no treatment beforehand. The sequenced material came from blood. These TCRs come from a male donor with papillary thyroid cancer or a benign thyroid nodule (not recorded which). Some clones in this sample may be carry-over from other donors' samples.

At least ten counts were recorded for this clone. The CDR3 nucleotides read TGCGCCAGCAGCACTCAGACAGGGAGGAGAGCTAGCGGGAGGTCCCCTGATGAGACCCAGTACTTC. It specifies CASSTQTGRRASGRSPDETQYF. This chain links TRBV4-3 with TRBJ2-5, with TRBD2 matching 11 bases. The CDR3 length is 22 residues. Germline lookup yields CDR1 LGHNA and CDR2 YSLEER. The V segment lost 5 bases and the J segment 5 bases; nucleotides outside the gene matches: 28.

The CDR3 sequence is CASSLATCGAGELFF. CDR3 coding DNA: TGTGCCAGCAGCCTAGCTACATGTGGGGCCGGGGAGCTGTTTTTT. This chain uses TRBV7-3 with TRBJ2-2; possible D gene TRBD2, 5 bases. V was cut by 5 bases and J by 6 bases, with 16 bases left in between. The CDR3 loop spans 15 amino acids. Germline V gene lookup returns CDR1 SGHTA and CDR2 FQGTGA.

This chain joins TRBV28 and TRBJ2-3; TRBD2 might be the D (5 bases). Per germline, CDR1 MDHEN and CDR2 SYDVKM. V was clipped by 7 bases and J by 2 bases, with 16 bases between them. This CDR3 is built from 15 residues. In DNA, the CDR3 is TGTGCCAGCACTTCAAGGAGGAGGTCCACAGATACGCAGTATTTT. Its protein product is CASTSRRRSTDTQYF.

The sample holds many counts of this clone. A much larger clone sits a single nucleotide away, making a read error possible. Other nucleotide sequences in the sample specify the same CDR3. The chain has TRBV5-4 and TRBJ2-1, with 7 bases that match TRBD1. The length of the CDR3 is 13 residues. Germline V CDR1 and CDR2: SGHNT, YYREEE (reference sequence). CDR3 bases: TGCGCCAGCAGCGTTACAGGGGTAGGTGAGCAGTTCTTC. It codes for CASSVTGVGEQFF.

The chain employs TRBV20-1 and TRBJ2-7, with 9 bases matching TRBD2. This CDR3 is 15 amino acids long. The J segment lost 4 bases and the V segment lost 5 bases, leaving 12 bases of the junction unmatched. Germline V gene sequence: CDR1 DFQATT, CDR2 SNEGSKA (reference sequence). The CDR3 region is CSAFRPGTSRYEQYF. The CDR3 DNA follows: TGCAGTGCTTTCCGTCCCGGGACTAGCAGATACGAGCAGTACTTC.

The chain carries TRBV6-5 and TRBJ1-2; TRBD1 matches 9 bases. The junction had 4 bases not matched to a gene; V was cut back by 3 bases and J by 8 bases. CDR3 length: 13 amino acids. The germline V gene encodes CDR1 MNHEY and CDR2 SVGAGI. The CDR3 region is CASSYGTGRGYTF. The CDR3 nucleotides read TGTGCCAGCAGTTATGGGACAGGGAGGGGCTACACCTTC.

This clone was picked up many times. This chain joins TRBV4-1 and TRBJ1-4; perhaps TRBD1 as D (5 bases). V was shortened by 0 bases and J by 5 bases, with 10 bases between the two germline ends. This CDR3 comprises 15 residues. Germline lookup yields CDR1 MGHRA and CDR2 YSYEKL. In DNA form, the CDR3 reads TGCGCCAGCAGCCAAGACCCAGGGCCGAATGAAAAACTGTTTTTT. It specifies CASSQDPGPNEKLFF.

This clone was counted between two and nine times. The rearrangement uses TRBV25-1 and TRBJ1-3; D remains unclear. This CDR3 has 15 amino acids. Trimming shortened V by 1 base and J by 4 bases, and 11 bases separated the two germline ends. Looked up from germline, CDR1 is MGHDK and CDR2 is SYGVNS. This CDR3 is CASSELQCAGNTIYF. DNA of the CDR3: TGTGCCAGCAGTGAATTGCAGTGTGCGGGAAACACCATATATTTT.

This clone was counted at least ten times. The chain has TRBV24-1 and TRBJ2-3, with TRBD1 matching 7 bases. The CDR3 is 14 residues long. Germline V lookup: CDR1 KGHDR, CDR2 SFDVKD. With 3 bases clipped from V and 6 bases from J, the junction kept 5 bases outside the gene matches. CDR3 coding DNA: TGTGCCACCAGTGATCCTACAGGGGTGGATACGCAGTATTTT. Translating it yields CATSDPTGVDTQYF.

This clone has only a few counts. This likely comes from a read error, as the CDR3 has no conserved phenylalanine or tryptophan at its end. The chain recombines TRBV15 with TRBJ1-1; D is possibly TRBD1 (6 bases). CDR3 length: 15 residues. V dropped 5 bases and J dropped 0 bases, with 13 bases sitting between them. Germline CDR1 is LNHNV and CDR2 is YYDKDF (reference sequence). This CDR3 is CATSDPGQLNTEAFL. The CDR3 DNA sequence: TGTGCCACCAGCGACCCGGGACAATTGAACACTGAAGCTTTCCTT.

In its sample, this clone ranks as medium-sized. The chain combines TRBV12-3 or TRBV12-4 with TRBJ1-4; 8 nucleotides match TRBD1. V trimming: 4 bases; J trimming: 8 bases; junction bases outside the gene matches: 6. The CDR3 is 14 residues long. The CDR3 loop reads CASSSDRVGEKLFF. The CDR3 DNA follows: TGTGCCAGCAGTTCGGACAGGGTAGGAGAAAAACTGTTTTTT.

This clone was seen repeatedly, ten times or more. The chain recombines TRBV5-1 with TRBJ1-5, with D uncertain. This CDR3 spans 13 amino acids. Per the germline V gene, CDR1 is SGHRS and CDR2 is YFSETQ. V was clipped by 2 bases and J by 4 bases, with 7 bases between them. The CDR3 DNA sequence: TGCGCCAGCAGCTTCGAGGGAAATCAGCCCCAGCATTTT. It specifies CASSFEGNQPQHF.

This clone was counted ten times or more. CDR3 DNA sequence: TGTGCCAGCAGTCTCATTGGGACAGGGCGCGGCTACACCTTC. It codes for CASSLIGTGRGYTF. The chain joins TRBV6-1 to TRBJ1-2, with 9 bases that match TRBD1. The CDR3 length is 14 residues. Germline CDR1 is MNHNS and CDR2 is SASEGT. J lost 8 bases, V lost 5 bases, and 9 bases had no gene match.

Worth noting for this clone: One junction end disagrees with the germline gene, perhaps due to a read error. V and J are TRBV19 and TRBJ2-7, with 9 bases fitting TRBD1. The CDR3 length is 16 residues. Germline V gives CDR1 LNHDA, CDR2 SQIVND (reference sequence). CDR3 in amino acids: CAISHYRDREFWEQYF. The CDR3 DNA sequence: TGTGCCATTAGTCACTACCGGGACAGGGAATTTTGGGAGCAGTACTTC.

The genes are TRBV5-6 and TRBJ2-7, with D unclear. Germline assignment: CDR1 SGHDT and CDR2 YYEEEE. Trimming left V 0 bases short and J 4 bases short, with 11 bases between. The CDR3 is 14 amino acids. This CDR3 is CASSLGGTFYEQYF. The DNA of the CDR3 is TGTGCCAGCAGCTTGGGAGGCACCTTTTACGAGCAGTACTTC.

This clone was detected many times. The chain recombines TRBV29-1 with TRBJ1-2, with 9 bases that match TRBD1. J was trimmed by 8 bases and V by 6 bases; bases with no gene match: 7. The CDR3 runs 12 residues. CDR1 SQVTM and CDR2 ANQGSEA come from the germline V gene. The CDR3 sequence is CSVLGQGYGYTF. As DNA, the CDR3 is TGCAGCGTCCTGGGACAGGGTTACGGCTACACCTTC.

In its sample, this clone was seen many times. The chain carries TRBV11-3 and TRBJ2-1, with 12 bases fitting TRBD2. This CDR3 has 15 residues. J lost 7 bases, V lost 2 bases, and 3 bases had no gene match. Per the germline V gene, CDR1 is SGHNT and CDR2 is YENEEA. In nucleotides, the CDR3 is TGTGCCAGCAGCTTACGGACTAGCGGGAATAATGAGCAGTTCTTC. Encoded protein: CASSLRTSGNNEQFF.

This clone was observed at least ten times. CDR3 sequence (DNA): TGTGCCAGCAGCTTAGGGGAAGCCAAAAACATTCAGTACTTC. Encoded protein: CASSLGEAKNIQYF. The chain couples TRBV7-9 to TRBJ2-4; no clear D. The CDR3 extends over 14 amino acids. With 1 base removed from V and 0 bases from J, the gap between germline ends came to 4 bases. Germline V gene data show CDR1 as SEHNR and CDR2 as FQNEAQ (reference sequence).

This clone was seen at least ten times. The chain combines TRBV6-5 with TRBJ2-5, with D possibly being TRBD1 or TRBD2 (5 bases each). Germline assignment: CDR1 MNHEY and CDR2 SVGAGI. The CDR3 extends over 14 amino acids. Trimming removed 0 bases from V and 4 bases from J, with 9 bases in between. The CDR3 loop reads CASSYSGESETQYF. Written as DNA, the CDR3 is TGTGCCAGCAGTTACTCGGGGGAGTCAGAGACCCAGTACTTC.

This clone occurred a few times. The chain employs TRBV28 and TRBJ2-7; TRBD2 might be the D (6 bases). The CDR3 sequence is 14 residues long. V lost 8 bases and J lost 3, with 17 bases in between. Germline CDR1 and CDR2: MDHEN and SYDVKM. DNA of the CDR3: TGTGCCAGCGACCTTATCGGGAGTAACTACGAGCAGTACTTC. This codes for CASDLIGSNYEQYF.

This rearrangement joins TRBV28 to TRBJ2-1; no reliable D call. Between the trimmed V and J ends, which lost 1 base and 8 bases, there was a span of 15 bases. CDR3 length: 15 amino acids. Germline loops: CDR1 MDHEN, CDR2 SYDVKM. The CDR3 region is CASSLFPPGSHEQFF. The CDR3 coding sequence is TGTGCCAGCAGTTTATTCCCCCCAGGATCCCATGAGCAGTTCTTC.

V usage is TRBV2 and J usage is TRBJ2-3, with D possibly being TRBD2 (6 bases). Germline-derived CDR1 and CDR2 are SNHLY and FYNNEI. The CDR3 has 18 amino acids. V was clipped by 2 bases and J by 5 bases, with 23 bases between them. CDR3 sequence reads: CASSEWRGLEGGLDTQYF. CDR3 bases: TGTGCCAGCAGTGAATGGCGAGGCTTGGAGGGCGGTTTAGATACGCAGTATTTT.

This clone was counted many times. The rearrangement joins TRBV10-3 to TRBJ1-1; 8 bases map to TRBD1. Germline values: CDR1 ENHRY, CDR2 SYGVKD. The V gene end was trimmed by 3 bases and the J gene end by 0 bases; junction bases not matched to a gene: 6. CDR3 length: 16 residues. The CDR3 protein is CAISENRGDMNTEAFF. The CDR3 nucleotides are TGTGCCATCAGTGAAAACAGGGGGGATATGAACACTGAAGCTTTCTTT.

The chain employs TRBV30 and TRBJ1-1; no clear D gene. Germline lookup yields CDR1 GTSNPN and CDR2 SVGIG (reference sequence). There are 11 residues in the CDR3. V was cut by 5 bases and J by 0 bases, with 4 bases left in between. The CDR3 protein is CAWVMNTEAFF. In nucleotides, the CDR3 is TGTGCCTGGGTAATGAACACTGAAGCTTTCTTT. Combining the CDR3 with reference TRBV30 and TRBJ1-1 gives the whole variable domain SQTIHQWPATLVQPVGSPLSLECTVEGTSNPNLYWYRQAAGRGLQLLFYSVGIGQISSEVPQNLSASRPQDRQFILSSKKLLLSDSGFYLCAWVMNTEAFFGQGTRLTVV.

This clone was detected ten times or more. The chain combines TRBV2 with TRBJ1-5; 7 positions agree with TRBD1. The CDR3 sequence is 15 residues long. CDR1 is SNHLY and CDR2 is FYNNEI in the germline V gene. V was clipped by 3 bases and J by 2 bases; unmatched bases: 4. CDR3: CASSDWGQRNQPQHF. The DNA for the CDR3 is TGTGCCAGCAGTGATTGGGGACAGCGCAATCAGCCCCAGCATTTT.